This T cell receptor (beta chain) was sequenced in a study of blood T cell repertoires in COVID-19. Across the study: Sites across the United States, Italy and Spain contributed samples from acute and convalescent COVID-19. Sample material is recorded as cDNA or gDNA derived from T cells, B-cell-depleted T cells, or PBMCs.

This CDR3 is built from 14 residues. CDR1 and CDR2 (germline): LNHDA, SQIVND (reference sequence). V was cut by 4 bases and J by 5 bases, with 12 bases left in between. Per the study methods: The assay estimated nucleated cells by amplifying reference gene primers. Data came from immunoSEQ multiplex PCR; TCRdb stores just in-frame clones and leaves some out. From that table come the V and J calls and clone size; the DNA was used to work out D and trimming. Of about 50,000 clones listed, around four fifths are singletons. This chain connects TRBV19 to TRBJ2-1; unclear D gene. The sequencing sample was made of peripheral blood. This TCR was sampled from a woman aged 80 or older with acute or convalescent COVID-19. CDR3 coding DNA: TGTGCCAGTAGTAGGAGAAGCTATAACAATGAGCAGTTCTTC. This sequence encodes CASSRRSYNNEQFF.